This is a list of T cell receptor beta chains from one sample in a study of OX40 agonist ivuxolimab in advanced cancers. Repertoires were generated with immunoSEQ multiplex PCR, while TCRdb's copy carries only in-frame clones and drops some. The data hold about 45,000 clones, with about 90% observed a single time. The input for sequencing was CD4+ or CD8+ T cells sorted from blood, taken in a trial of the OX40 agonist ivuxolimab. These receptors came from an adult with an advanced solid tumor such as melanoma, head and neck, liver or kidney cancer. The CDR3 runs from the conserved cysteine through the conserved F or W. A D gene is named only where the DNA matches it firmly. Rows may omit the clone size; those that give it use once, few, many or a size class.

J: TRBJ2-3; V: TRBV5-5; size: .; D: .; length: 16; DNA: TGTGCCAGCAGCTTAATTCAAGCGTCTAGCACAGATACGCAGTATTTT; CDR3: CASSLIQASSTDTQYF
J: TRBJ2-1; V: TRBV28; size: once; D: .; length: 12; DNA: TGTGCCAGCACACCCGGACATTACGAGCAGTTCTTC; CDR3: CASTPGHYEQFF
J: TRBJ2-7; V: TRBV6-1; size: .; D: TRBD1; length: 14; DNA: TGTGCCAGCAGTATAGGACAGGGAGGATACGAGCAGTACTTC; CDR3: CASSIGQGGYEQYF
J: TRBJ2-3; V: TRBV29-1; size: .; D: .; length: 13; DNA: TGCAGCGTTGACACGCAGGCCACAGATACGCAGTATTTT; CDR3: CSVDTQATDTQYF
J: TRBJ2-7; V: TRBV27; size: once; D: .; length: 16; DNA: TGTGCCAGCAGTTTAGTGGGGCGGCGGCGAAGGTTCGAGCAGTACTTC; CDR3: CASSLVGRRRRFEQYF
J: TRBJ1-1; V: TRBV7-3; size: .; D: .; length: 13; DNA: TGTGCCAGCAGCTCCGCCGGAAACACTGAAGCTTTCTTT; CDR3: CASSSAGNTEAFF
J: TRBJ2-3; V: TRBV4-1; size: .; D: .; length: 14; DNA: TGCGCCAGCAGCCAAGATCGGATCACAGATACGCAGTATTTT; CDR3: CASSQDRITDTQYF
J: TRBJ2-1; V: TRBV2; size: .; D: TRBD1; length: 13; DNA: TGTGCCAGCACCACCCGAGGGGGCGCTGAGCAGTTCTTC; CDR3: CASTTRGGAEQFF
J: TRBJ2-7; V: TRBV19; size: .; D: TRBD1; length: 17; DNA: TGTGCCAGTAGTTGGGGCGGAACTCGGGACAGGGGTAACGAGCAGTACTTC; CDR3: CASSWGGTRDRGNEQYF
J: TRBJ1-4; V: TRBV9; size: .; D: .; length: 15; DNA: TGTGCCAGCAGAACTACGTGGGCAACTAATGAAAAACTGTTTTTT; CDR3: CASRTTWATNEKLFF
J: TRBJ2-1; V: TRBV5-1; size: .; D: .; length: 12; DNA: TGCGCCAGCAGCTTGTATGGGGCGGAGCAGTTCTTC; CDR3: CASSLYGAEQFF
J: TRBJ2-7; V: TRBV5-8; size: .; D: TRBD1; length: 15; DNA: TGTGCCAGCAGCTCTAGACAGGGACCTTTCTACGAGCAGTACTTC; CDR3: CASSSRQGPFYEQYF
J: TRBJ2-2; V: TRBV10-1; size: .; D: .; length: 14; DNA: TGCGCCAGCAGCGATAGCGGTTTCACCGGGGAGCTGTTTTTT; CDR3: CASSDSGFTGELFF
J: TRBJ1-3; V: TRBV5-5; size: .; D: .; length: 15; DNA: TGTGCCAGCAGCTTTTATGTTGGGGATGGAAACACCATATATTTT; CDR3: CASSFYVGDGNTIYF
J: TRBJ1-1; V: TRBV29-1; size: once; D: TRBD1; length: 13; DNA: TGCAGCGGTAGACAGGGGTTGCTTCCTGAAGCTTTCTTT; CDR3: CSGRQGLLPEAFF
J: TRBJ2-5; V: TRBV7-9; size: .; D: .; length: 13; DNA: TGTGCCAGCAGCTTAAGGGCCGGTGAGACCCAGTACTTC; CDR3: CASSLRAGETQYF
J: TRBJ2-7; V: TRBV9; size: .; D: .; length: 13; DNA: TGTGCCAGCAGCGGAGGGGGTAGGGACGAGCAGTACTTC; CDR3: CASSGGGRDEQYF
J: TRBJ1-4; V: TRBV6-5; size: .; D: .; length: 15; DNA: TGTGCCAGCAGTCCCGGTGGAGTTCCTAATGAAAAACTGTTTTTT; CDR3: CASSPGGVPNEKLFF
J: TRBJ2-5; V: TRBV7-2; size: .; D: .; length: 17; DNA: TGTGCCAGCAGCTTCCTAGAGCGGGCTTTAGGGAGAGAGACCCAGTACTTC; CDR3: CASSFLERALGRETQYF
J: TRBJ1-5; V: TRBV21-1; size: .; D: .; length: 14; DNA: TGTGCCAGCAGCAAAAACAGGGAGAATAAGCCCCAGCATTTT; CDR3: CASSKNRENKPQHF
J: TRBJ1-1; V: TRBV28; size: .; D: TRBD1; length: 14; DNA: TGTGCCAGCAGTTTGGACAGGGCCTACACTGAAGCTTTCTTT; CDR3: CASSLDRAYTEAFF
J: TRBJ2-4; V: TRBV28; size: .; D: .; length: 17; DNA: TGTGCCAGCAGTTTCACTTGGCTAGCAGGGGGGATAGACATTCAGTACTTC; CDR3: CASSFTWLAGGIDIQYF
J: TRBJ1-1; V: TRBV21-1; size: .; D: .; length: 14; DNA: TGTGCCAGCAGCAAAAGGGACGGGGACACTGAAGCTTTCTTT; CDR3: CASSKRDGDTEAFF
J: TRBJ2-7; V: TRBV5-4; size: .; D: TRBD2; length: 15; DNA: TGTGCCAGCAGCACCGTAGCGGGAGGCTCCTACGAGCAGTACTTC; CDR3: CASSTVAGGSYEQYF